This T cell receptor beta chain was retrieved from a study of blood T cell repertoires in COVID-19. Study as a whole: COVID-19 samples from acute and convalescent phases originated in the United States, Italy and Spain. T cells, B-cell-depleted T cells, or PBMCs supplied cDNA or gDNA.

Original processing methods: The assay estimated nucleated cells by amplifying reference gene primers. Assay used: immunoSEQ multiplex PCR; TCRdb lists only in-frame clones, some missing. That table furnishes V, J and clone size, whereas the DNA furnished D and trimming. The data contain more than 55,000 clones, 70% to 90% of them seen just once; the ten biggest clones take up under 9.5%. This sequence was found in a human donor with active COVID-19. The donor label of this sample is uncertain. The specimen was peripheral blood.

CDR3: CASSVGGRGLSGNTIYF. CDR3 DNA: TGTGCCAGCAGCGTAGGTGGCAGGGGCCTCTCTGGAAACACCATATATTTT. V is TRBV9 and J is TRBJ1-3, with D tentatively TRBD1 (6 bases). V lost 0 bases to trimming and J lost 0 bases, with 13 bases between them. CDR3 length: 17 residues. Germline loops: CDR1 SGDLS, CDR2 YYNGEE.